This note documents a single T cell receptor (beta chain) sequence. Antigen: not known. It was one heparinised blood draw, averaging about 116 mL, that each donor gave. This record belongs to a study of beta chain features in type 1 diabetes. Turning to the study itself: Examination spanned about 110 million sorted cells from all samples. Study findings and constraints: Cells with high TCR expression could be over-represented by cDNA sequencing.

Expressed TCRB transcripts were sequenced after all isolated RNA was converted to cDNA. Clones were sequenced by immunoSEQ multiplex PCR, and TCRdb holds only the in-frame ones, with some missing. The sample carries about 320,000 clones, 11% to 15% recorded once. The TCR sequence derives from a man aged 30 to 39 in good health. The material sequenced was central memory CD4+ T cells from blood.

The CDR3 protein is CASSSISGQYQPQHF. The CDR3 nucleotides are TGTGCCAGCAGCTCCATTTCCGGACAGTATCAGCCCCAGCATTTT. The chain joins TRBV7-2 to TRBJ1-5; possibly TRBD1 for D (6 bases). Germline V CDR1 and CDR2: SGHTA, FQGNSA. There are 15 residues in the CDR3. Trimming stripped 4 bases from V and 5 bases from J, with 15 bases between.